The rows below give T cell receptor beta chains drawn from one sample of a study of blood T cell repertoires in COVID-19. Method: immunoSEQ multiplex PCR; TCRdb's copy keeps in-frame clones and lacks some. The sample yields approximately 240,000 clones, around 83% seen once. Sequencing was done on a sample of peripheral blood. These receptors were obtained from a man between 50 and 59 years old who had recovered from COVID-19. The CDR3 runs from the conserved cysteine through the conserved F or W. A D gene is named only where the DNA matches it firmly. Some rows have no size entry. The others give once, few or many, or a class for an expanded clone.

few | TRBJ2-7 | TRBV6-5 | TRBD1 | TGTGCCAGCAGTTACTCCACAGGGGGCGCTAACTACGAGCAGTACTTC | CASSYSTGGANYEQYF
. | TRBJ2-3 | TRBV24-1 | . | TGTGCCACCAGTGAAATGACTAGTAGCGCAGATACGCAGTATTTT | CATSEMTSSADTQYF
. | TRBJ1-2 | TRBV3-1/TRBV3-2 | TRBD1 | TGTGCCAGCAGCCAACAAGGGGGCGAGGGCTACACCTTC | CASSQQGGEGYTF
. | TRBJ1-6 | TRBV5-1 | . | TGCGCCAGCAGCTTATCTTCCGGGAGCTCTAATTCACCCCTCCACTTT | CASSLSSGSSNSPLHF
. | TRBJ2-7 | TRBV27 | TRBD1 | TGTGCCAGCAGAGAAGGACAGGGGGCGTCGGACGAGCAGTACTTC | CASREGQGASDEQYF
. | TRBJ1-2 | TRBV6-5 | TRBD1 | TGTGCCATCTTCCCACAGGGGCGGGACTATGGCTACACCTTC | CAIFPQGRDYGYTF
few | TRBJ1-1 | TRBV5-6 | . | TGTGCCAGCAGCCGGGACACCTCTGAAGCTTTCTTT | CASSRDTSEAFF
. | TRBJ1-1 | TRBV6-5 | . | TGTGCCAGCGCAGGACAATTTGAAGCTTTCTTT | CASAGQFEAFF
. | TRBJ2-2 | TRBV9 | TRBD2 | TGTGCCAGCAGCGCCGACGCGGGAGCTCTCACCGGGACTAGAAACGAACCGAACACCGGGGAGCTGTTTTTT | CASSADAGALTGTRNEPNTGELFF
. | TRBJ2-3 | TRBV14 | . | TGTGCCAGCAGTTCACAGTTACCCCCAGATACGCAGTATTTT | CASSSQLPPDTQYF
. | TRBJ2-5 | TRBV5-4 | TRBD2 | TGTGCCAGCAGCTTGCGTCGAGCGGGAGCCTACCTTAAAGAGACCCAGTACTTC | CASSLRRAGAYLKETQYF
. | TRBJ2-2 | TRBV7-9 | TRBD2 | TGTGCCAGCAGCTTTCCGCCTAGCGGGAACACCGGGGAGCTGTTTTTT | CASSFPPSGNTGELFF
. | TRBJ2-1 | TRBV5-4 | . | TGTGCCAGCACTCAGTGTGAGCAGTTCTTC | CASTQCEQFF
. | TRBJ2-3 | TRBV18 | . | TGTGCCAGCTCACCCCGGGTCACAGATACGCAGTATTTT | CASSPRVTDTQYF
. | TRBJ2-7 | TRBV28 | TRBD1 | TGTGCCAGCAGGGGACAGGGGGCGCGCTACGAGCAGTACTTC | CASRGQGARYEQYF
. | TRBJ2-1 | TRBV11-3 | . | TGTGCCAGCAGCTTAGTTTCCTCTCCCTACAATGAGCAGTTCTTC | CASSLVSSPYNEQFF
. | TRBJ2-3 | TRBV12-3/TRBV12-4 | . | TGTGCCAGCAGACCTAAACGGACAGATACGCAGTATTTT | CASRPKRTDTQYF
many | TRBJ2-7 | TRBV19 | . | TGTGCCAGTAGTATAGGGGGCGGTCATCGGGACGAGCAGTACTTC | CASSIGGGHRDEQYF
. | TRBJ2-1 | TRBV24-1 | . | TGTGCCACCAGTGATCCCCCAAACGAGAATGAGCAGTTCTTC | CATSDPPNENEQFF
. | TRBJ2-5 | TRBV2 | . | TGTGCCAGCATCAGGACAGTCACTACCAACCAAGAGACCCAGTACTTC | CASIRTVTTNQETQYF
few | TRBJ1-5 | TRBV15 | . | TGTGCCACCAGCAGAGACAGGGTCCAAGATAGCAATCAGCCCCAGCATTTT | CATSRDRVQDSNQPQHF
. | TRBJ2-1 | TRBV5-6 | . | TGTGCCAGCAGCTTGTTAGATTACAATGAGCAGTTCTTC | CASSLLDYNEQFF
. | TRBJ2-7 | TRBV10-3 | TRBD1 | TGTGCCATCAGTCCCGGACAGGGCGAGCAGTACTTC | CAISPGQGEQYF